The present entry profiles one T cell receptor beta chain with its context. Its matching antigen is unknown. The length of the CDR3 is 14 residues. With 4 bases clipped from V and 2 bases from J, the junction kept 5 bases outside the gene matches. CDR1 SGHRS and CDR2 YFSETQ come from the germline V gene. The primer mix had 60 Vbeta and 13 Jbeta primers. Measured with immunoSEQ multiplex PCR; TCRdb has only the in-frame clones, and not every one. The profile covers 150,000 to 160,000 clones, with about four fifths appearing a single time and approximately 2.6% taken by the ten largest. These data belong to a study of cytomegalovirus exposure and HLA in healthy donors. Study-wide points: There was a cluster of highly shared sequence variants that was likely a sequencing artifact. Despite most TCR sequences being rare, some public TCRs occurred in many donors.

The sample taken for sequencing was PBMCs. The clonotype originates from a man aged 18 to 30 in good health and CMV-seronegative. V and J are TRBV5-1 and TRBJ1-1; 7 positions match TRBD1. CDR3 residues: CASSPDRVNTEAFF. The CDR3 DNA reads TGCGCCAGCAGCCCCGACAGGGTAAACACTGAAGCTTTCTTT.